This entry features one T cell receptor beta chain sequence. The antigen remains unidentified. This may be a read error, as it is one base from a much larger clone. Each sample provided at least 6 micrograms of extracted total RNA. These data originate in a study of blood T cells in healthy people across ages. General study points: Age advanced and TCR beta diversity per million T cells fell, roughly linearly.

A sample-barcoded 5' primer and a J-beta primer mix were used in a second PCR of about 7 to 12 cycles. Every cDNA was tagged by a template-switch adaptor with 12 random nucleotides. Every sample returned 2.5 million or more CDR3-containing paired-end reads. TCRdb fed the 5' RACE reads into MiXCR, producing one record per CDR3 protein. The sample has around 1,700,000 distinct CDR3 sequences; approximately 28% are singletons. The CDR3 is 13 residues long. Germline lookup yields CDR1 SGHTA and CDR2 FQGNSA. J is TRBJ2-7 and V is TRBV7-2; D is ambiguous. The last part of the DNA fits TRBJ2-1 better; the J call may be wrong. The source is a woman in her 30s in good health. The sample taken for sequencing was blood. DNA of the CDR3: TGTGCCAGCAGCTTCGACAAACCCTACGAGCAGTTCTTC. Translating gives CASSFDKPYEQFF.